The sequence of this T cell receptor (beta chain) was determined in a study of blood T cell repertoires in COVID-19. Study in general: Acute-phase and convalescent COVID-19 samples originated in the United States, Italy and Spain.

The V gene lost 3 bases and the J gene lost 0 bases, with 12 bases spanning the gap. CDR3 length: 16 amino acids. CDR1 MDHEN and CDR2 SYDVKM come from the germline V gene. In the original analysis: Reference gene primer amplification yielded estimated nucleated cell counts. TCRdb's table, derived via immunoSEQ multiplex PCR, lists solely in-frame clones and lacks some. V and J calls and clone size are copied from that table; D and trimming were computed from the DNA. The sample shows roughly 280,000 clones, approximately 90% of them seen only once. J is TRBJ2-4 and V is TRBV28, with a weak D call TRBD2 (6 bases). This sequence originates from a woman aged 45 to 65 who had recovered from COVID-19. Sequencing was performed on peripheral blood. The CDR3 sequence: CASSFGGALAKNIQYF. The CDR3 nucleotides are TGTGCCAGCAGTTTTGGAGGGGCCTTAGCCAAAAACATTCAGTACTTC. Full variable domain (missing parts from reference TRBV28 and TRBJ2-4): DVKVTQSSRYLVKRTGEKVFLECVQDMDHENMFWYRQDPGLGLRLIYFSYDVKMKEKGDIPEGYSVSREKKERFSLILESASTNQTSMYLCASSFGGALAKNIQYFGAGTRLSVL.